This T cell receptor beta chain was recovered during a study of shared clonotypes between healthy human individuals. Looking at the study overall: Aged between 18 and 49, the donors were a couple of women and three men.

TCRdb's copy holds only in-frame clones and misses some; the assay was immunoSEQ multiplex PCR. The sample shows 450,000 to 700,000 clones, 95% to 96% of them seen only once. Naive-designated CD8 cells lacked CD45RO, were positively enriched for CCR7, and omitted terminally differentiated effector memory CD45RA+ cells. The CDR3 runs to 16 residues. V lost 1 base to trimming and J lost 3 bases, with 16 bases between them. Germline lookup yields CDR1 MGHRA and CDR2 YSYEKL. The specimen was naive CD8+ T cells sorted from blood. The clonotype was recovered from a young woman in good health. The chain joins TRBV4-1 to TRBJ2-7, with D unclear. The CDR3 DNA sequence: TGCGCCAGCAGCCAAGTCGAAGCGACTCTTGACTACGAGCAGTACTTC. Amino acids: CASSQVEATLDYEQYF.